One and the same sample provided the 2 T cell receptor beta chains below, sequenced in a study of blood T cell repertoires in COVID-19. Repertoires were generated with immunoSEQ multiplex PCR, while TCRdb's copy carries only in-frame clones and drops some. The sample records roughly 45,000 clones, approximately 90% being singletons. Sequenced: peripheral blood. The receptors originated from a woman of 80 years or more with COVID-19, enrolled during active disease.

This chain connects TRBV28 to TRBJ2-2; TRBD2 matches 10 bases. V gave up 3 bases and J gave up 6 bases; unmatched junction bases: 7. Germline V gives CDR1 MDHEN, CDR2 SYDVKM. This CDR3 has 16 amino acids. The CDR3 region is CASSFWASGSAGELFF. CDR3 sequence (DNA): TGTGCCAGCAGTTTCTGGGCTAGCGGGAGCGCCGGGGAGCTGTTTTTT.

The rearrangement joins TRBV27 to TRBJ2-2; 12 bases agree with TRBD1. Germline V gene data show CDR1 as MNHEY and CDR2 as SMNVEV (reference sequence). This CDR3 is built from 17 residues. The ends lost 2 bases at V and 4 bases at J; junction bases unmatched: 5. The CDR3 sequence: CASSLKGTGGGTGELFF. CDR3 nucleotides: TGTGCCAGCAGTTTAAAGGGGACAGGGGGCGGCACCGGGGAGCTGTTTTTT.